The 12 T cell receptor beta chains below come from one sample, sequenced in a study of blood T cell repertoires in COVID-19 (TCRdb year 2020). Library prep was done by the immunoSEQ multiplex PCR assay. TCRdb holds this immuneACCESS table with in-frame rearrangements only. Some clones are missing; in checked studies, unresolved V genes explain under half, and the rest has no known cause. The sample includes a few hundred thousand clones, with around nine tenths observed a single time. The top ten clones comprise nearly 2% of the sample. The sequenced sample consisted of peripheral blood. These TCRs come from a man younger than 45 with active or convalescent COVID-19.

The chain has TRBV2 and TRBJ2-7; TRBD1 agrees at 10 bases. CDR3 length: 16 residues. The germline CDR1 and CDR2 sequences are SNHLY and FYNNEI. The junction had 13 bases not matched to a gene; V was cut back by 6 bases and J by 5 bases. Written as DNA, the CDR3 is TGTGCCAGCAGCTACAGGAGGGACAGGGGTACCCACGAGCAGTACTTC. Protein sequence: CASSYRRDRGTHEQYF.

The chain joins TRBV5-1 to TRBJ2-3; TRBD2 matches at 8 bases. CDR3 length: 14 residues. Per germline, CDR1 SGHRS and CDR2 YFSETQ. The trim removed 4 bases at V and 3 bases at J, leaving 4 bases unmatched. CDR3: CASSPSGSTDTQYF. For the CDR3, the DNA is TGCGCCAGCAGCCCCAGCGGGAGTACAGATACGCAGTATTTT.

This chain joins TRBV9 and TRBJ1-6, with a weak D call TRBD1 (6 bases). Trimming took off 3 bases at V and 7 bases at J, with 17 bases between the two ends. Looked up from germline, CDR1 is SGDLS and CDR2 is YYNGEE. The CDR3 is 16 amino acids. CDR3 nucleotides: TGTGCCAGCAGCGATCCGAGTGACAGGACGAATTCACCCCTCCACTTT. It is translated as CASSDPSDRTNSPLHF.

The gene calls are TRBV6-2 or TRBV6-3 and TRBJ1-2, with D perhaps matching TRBD1 (5 bases). CDR3 length: 15 amino acids. V dropped 6 bases and J dropped 0 bases, with 14 bases sitting between them. Germline V gives CDR1 MNHEY, CDR2 SVGEGT. CDR3 nucleotide sequence: TGTGCCAGCAGCCATAGGACACTAACTAACTATGGCTACACCTTC. It translates to CASSHRTLTNYGYTF.

V and J are TRBV3-1 (or the pseudogene TRBV3-2) and TRBJ2-3; the D gene is possibly TRBD2 (7 bases). Trimming took off 0 bases at V and 5 bases at J, with 15 bases between the two ends. Germline V gene sequence: CDR1 LGHDT, CDR2 YNNKEL (reference sequence). The CDR3 has 16 residues. The CDR3 DNA reads TGTGCCAGCAGCCAAGAGGACCGGGGGGCCTTAGATACGCAGTATTTT. Amino acid sequence: CASSQEDRGALDTQYF.

This clone was observed a handful of times. The genes are TRBV2 and TRBJ1-4, with 9 bases fitting TRBD1. This CDR3 has 14 amino acids. Germline V gene sequence: CDR1 SNHLY, CDR2 FYNNEI. Unmatched junction bases numbered 6, after V lost 6 bases and J lost 7 bases. CDR3 nucleotide sequence: TGTGCCAGCAGCCCGGACAGGGGACGTGAAAAACTGTTTTTT. Its translation: CASSPDRGREKLFF.

As regards this clone: This same CDR3 is encoded by further DNA sequences in the sample. The chain links TRBV3-1 (or the pseudogene TRBV3-2) to TRBJ1-6, with 7 bases matching TRBD1. The germline V gene has CDR1 LGHDT and CDR2 YNNKEL (reference sequence). CDR3 size: 14 residues. The ends lost 4 bases at V and 6 bases at J; junction bases unmatched: 3. The CDR3 region is CASSPRDSNSPLHF. The CDR3 nucleotides read TGTGCCAGCAGCCCCCGGGACAGTAATTCACCCCTCCACTTT.

V gene TRBV4-3 combines with J gene TRBJ1-2; D is perhaps TRBD1 (6 bases). Germline CDR1 reads LGHNA; CDR2 reads YSLEER. V was clipped by 3 bases and J by 4 bases, with 18 bases between them. This CDR3 spans 16 amino acids. Here the CDR3 DNA reads TGCGCCAGCAGCCATTCGGCGACAGGTGAGGGCTATGGCTACACCTTC. This translates into CASSHSATGEGYGYTF.

The CDR3 is CASSRVDTNTEAFF. In DNA form, the CDR3 reads TGTGCCAGCAGTCGGGTAGACACGAACACTGAAGCTTTCTTT. The rearrangement links TRBV6-6 to TRBJ1-1; no reliable D call. CDR3 length: 14 amino acids. Trimming removed 5 bases from V and 1 base from J, with 11 bases in between. Germline lookup yields CDR1 MNHNY and CDR2 SVGAGI (reference sequence).

On this clone itself: The sample has other DNA sequences that encode this CDR3 too. The V gene is TRBV5-4, the J gene TRBJ2-3, with no clear D. This CDR3 spans 13 amino acids. The germline gives CDR1 SGHNT, CDR2 YYREEE (reference sequence). Trimming stripped 0 bases from V and 4 bases from J, with 6 bases between. This CDR3 reads CASSLAGSDTQYF. CDR3 DNA: TGTGCCAGCAGCTTGGCCGGGTCAGATACGCAGTATTTT.

The chain employs TRBV5-1 and TRBJ1-5, with 11 nucleotides matching TRBD1. From germline, CDR1 is SGHRS and CDR2 YFSETQ. This CDR3 comprises 16 residues. The V and J ends lost 0 bases and 7 bases, in that order; junction bases with no gene match: 6. The CDR3 sequence is CASSLGGQGASQPQHF. In DNA, the CDR3 is TGCGCCAGCAGCTTGGGTGGACAGGGGGCGTCGCAGCCCCAGCATTTT.

The chain is built from TRBV4-2 and TRBJ2-1, with 8 bases aligning to TRBD2. The J segment lost 4 bases and the V segment lost 4 bases, leaving 6 bases of the junction unmatched. CDR1 and CDR2 from the germline V gene are LGHNA and YNFKEQ. CDR3 size: 15 residues. The CDR3 nucleotides read TGTGCCAGCAGCCCTCATAGCGGGACTTACAATGAGCAGTTCTTC. Its protein product is CASSPHSGTYNEQFF.